Included here is one T cell receptor beta chain sequence, with context. Its specificity is not known. The read ends 3 residues shy of where the CDR3 ends; the end is completed using the germline J gene. Average input was around 1,100 ng genomic DNA for immunoSEQ TCR beta CDR3 amplification. The table came from immunoSEQ multiplex PCR; TCRdb's copy has only in-frame clones and leaves some out. The sample holds around 22,000 clones. The data were obtained in a study of T cells in women clearing cervical HPV infection. Overall study context: No precancer developed; the control's incident HPV16 infection cleared within 12 months. HLA type could not be excluded as a confounder. Findings and caveats of the study: Repertoire richness, not evenness, was significantly elevated in CIN3+ cases versus controls.

This CDR3 has 11 amino acids. In germline, CDR1 is MNHEY, CDR2 SVGEGT. The receptor was derived from a woman aged 18-70 years with a cervical HPV16 infection that either progressed to CIN3+ or cleared (not recorded which). This chain joins TRBV6-2 or TRBV6-3 and TRBJ1-2; D is unresolved. The source material was blood buffy coat. The CDR3 reads CATSPHYDYTF. CDR3 DNA, as far as it was read: TGTGCCACCTCCCCCCACTACGAC.